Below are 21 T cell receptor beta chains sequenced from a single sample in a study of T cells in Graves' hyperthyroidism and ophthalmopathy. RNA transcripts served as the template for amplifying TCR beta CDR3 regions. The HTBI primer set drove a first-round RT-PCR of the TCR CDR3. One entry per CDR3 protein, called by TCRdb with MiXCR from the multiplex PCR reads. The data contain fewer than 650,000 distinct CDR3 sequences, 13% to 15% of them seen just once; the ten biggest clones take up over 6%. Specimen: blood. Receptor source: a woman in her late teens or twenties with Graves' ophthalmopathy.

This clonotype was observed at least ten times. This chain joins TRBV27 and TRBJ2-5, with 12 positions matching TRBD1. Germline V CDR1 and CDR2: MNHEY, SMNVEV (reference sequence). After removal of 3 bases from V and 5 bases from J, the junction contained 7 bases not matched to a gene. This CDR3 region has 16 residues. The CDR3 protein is CASSFSGTGGFETQYF. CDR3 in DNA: TGTGCCAGCAGTTTTAGCGGGACAGGGGGCTTTGAGACCCAGTACTTC.

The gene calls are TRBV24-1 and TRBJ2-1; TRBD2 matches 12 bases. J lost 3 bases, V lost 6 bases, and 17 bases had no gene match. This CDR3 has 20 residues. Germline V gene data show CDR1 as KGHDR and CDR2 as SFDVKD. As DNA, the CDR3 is TGTGCCACCAGTACCCCGAGGACTAGCGGGACCTCCCGGCGCTACAATGAGCAGTTCTTC. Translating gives CATSTPRTSGTSRRYNEQFF.

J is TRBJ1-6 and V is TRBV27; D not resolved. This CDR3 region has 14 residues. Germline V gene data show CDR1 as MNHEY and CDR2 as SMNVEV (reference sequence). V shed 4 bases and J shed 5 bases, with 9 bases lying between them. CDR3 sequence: CASSYRGHNSPLHF. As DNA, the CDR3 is TGTGCCAGCAGTTATCGGGGTCATAATTCACCCCTCCACTTT.

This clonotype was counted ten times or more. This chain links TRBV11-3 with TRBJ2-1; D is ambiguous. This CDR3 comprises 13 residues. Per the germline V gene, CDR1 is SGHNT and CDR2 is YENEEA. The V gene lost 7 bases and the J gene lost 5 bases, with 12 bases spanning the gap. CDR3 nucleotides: TGTGCCAGCACCGAAACCCCTAACAATGAGCAGTTCTTC. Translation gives CASTETPNNEQFF.

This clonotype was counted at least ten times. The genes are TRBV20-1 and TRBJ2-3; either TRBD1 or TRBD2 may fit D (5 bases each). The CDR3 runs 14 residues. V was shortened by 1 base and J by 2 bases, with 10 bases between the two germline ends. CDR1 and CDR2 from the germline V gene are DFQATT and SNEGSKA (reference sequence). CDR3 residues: CSARVRGFTDTQYF. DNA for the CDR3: TGCAGTGCTAGAGTTCGGGGCTTCACAGATACGCAGTATTTT.

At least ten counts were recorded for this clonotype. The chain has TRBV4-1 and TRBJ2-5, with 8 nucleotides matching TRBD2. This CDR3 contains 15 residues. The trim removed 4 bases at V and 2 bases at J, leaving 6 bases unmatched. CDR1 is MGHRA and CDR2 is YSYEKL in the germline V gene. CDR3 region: CASSLGSGVQETQYF. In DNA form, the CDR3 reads TGCGCCAGCAGCCTGGGTAGCGGGGTTCAAGAGACCCAGTACTTC.

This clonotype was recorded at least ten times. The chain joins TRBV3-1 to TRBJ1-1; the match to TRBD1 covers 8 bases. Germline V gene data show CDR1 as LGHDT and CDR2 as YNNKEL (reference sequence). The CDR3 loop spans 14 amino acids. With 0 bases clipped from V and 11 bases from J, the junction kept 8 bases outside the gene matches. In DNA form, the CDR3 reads TGTGCCAGCAGCCAAGAAACCAGGGGGCGTGGGGCTTTCTTT. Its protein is CASSQETRGRGAFF.

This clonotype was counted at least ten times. For the CDR3, the DNA is TGTGCCAGTGGACGCGCTACCATCTACAATGAGCAGTTCTTC. Protein product: CASGRATIYNEQFF. The chain carries TRBV28 and TRBJ2-1; unclear D gene. The CDR3 consists of 14 residues. The V end was cut by 9 bases, the J end by 3 bases, with 15 bases between. Germline CDR1 reads MDHEN; CDR2 reads SYDVKM.

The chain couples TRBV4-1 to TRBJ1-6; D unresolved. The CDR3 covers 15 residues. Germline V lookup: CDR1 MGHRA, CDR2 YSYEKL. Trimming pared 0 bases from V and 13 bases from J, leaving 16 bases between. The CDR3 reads CASSQEGPQPGPLHF. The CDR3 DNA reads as TGCGCCAGCAGCCAAGAAGGGCCACAGCCGGGGCCCCTCCACTTT.

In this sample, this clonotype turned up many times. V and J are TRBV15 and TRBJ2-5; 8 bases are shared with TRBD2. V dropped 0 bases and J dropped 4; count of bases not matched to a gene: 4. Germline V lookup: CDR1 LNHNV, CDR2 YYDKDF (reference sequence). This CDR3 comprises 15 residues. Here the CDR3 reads CATSRDMLAGETQYF. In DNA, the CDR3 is TGTGCCACCAGCAGAGATATGCTAGCGGGAGAGACCCAGTACTTC.

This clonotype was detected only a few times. The CDR3 sequence: CASSPYSGRTGELFF. CDR3 DNA: TGTGCCAGCAGCCCCTATAGCGGGAGGACCGGGGAGCTGTTTTTT. This chain connects TRBV7-3 to TRBJ2-2, with TRBD2 identical over 10 bases. This CDR3 has 15 residues. With 5 bases clipped from V and 5 bases from J, the junction kept 5 bases outside the gene matches. Germline CDR1 is SGHTA and CDR2 is FQGTGA.

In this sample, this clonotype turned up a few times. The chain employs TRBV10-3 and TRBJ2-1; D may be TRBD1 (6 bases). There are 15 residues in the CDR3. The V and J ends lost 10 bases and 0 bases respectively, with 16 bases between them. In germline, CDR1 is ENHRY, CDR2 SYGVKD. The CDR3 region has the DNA TGTGCCACATTAGCGATACAGGGCTCCTACAATGAGCAGTTCTTC. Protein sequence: CATLAIQGSYNEQFF.

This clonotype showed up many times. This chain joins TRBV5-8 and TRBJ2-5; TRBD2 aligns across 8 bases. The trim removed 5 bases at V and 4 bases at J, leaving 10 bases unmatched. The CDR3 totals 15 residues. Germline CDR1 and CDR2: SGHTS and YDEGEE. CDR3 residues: CASSSQRELGETQYF. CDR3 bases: TGTGCCAGCAGTTCTCAGCGGGAGCTGGGAGAGACCCAGTACTTC.

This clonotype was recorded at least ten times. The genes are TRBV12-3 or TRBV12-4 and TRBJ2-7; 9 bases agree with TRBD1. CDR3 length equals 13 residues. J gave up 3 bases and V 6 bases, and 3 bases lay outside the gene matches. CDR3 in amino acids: CASRGGQGYEQYF. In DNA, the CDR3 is TGTGCCAGCAGGGGGGGACAGGGCTACGAGCAGTACTTC.

The CDR3 loop reads CASSPGYSLDSHYEQYF. The CDR3 nucleotides read TGTGCCAGCTCACCAGGGTACAGCCTGGACAGCCACTACGAGCAGTACTTC. The chain joins TRBV18 to TRBJ2-7, with D possibly being TRBD1 (6 bases). V lost 2 bases to trimming and J lost 3 bases, with 20 bases between them. Germline assignment: CDR1 KGHSH and CDR2 LQKENI. This CDR3 region has 17 residues.

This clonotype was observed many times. The CDR3 coding sequence is TGTGCCAGCAGCTTAATCGGAGGGGAGAGTACTGAAGCTTTCTTT. Its protein is CASSLIGGESTEAFF. The genes are TRBV7-3 and TRBJ1-1; D perhaps matches TRBD1 (5 bases). This CDR3 is built from 15 residues. The V gene's germline CDR1 is SGHTA and CDR2 FQGTGA. V lost 1 base and J 5 bases, leaving 14 bases between the germline ends.

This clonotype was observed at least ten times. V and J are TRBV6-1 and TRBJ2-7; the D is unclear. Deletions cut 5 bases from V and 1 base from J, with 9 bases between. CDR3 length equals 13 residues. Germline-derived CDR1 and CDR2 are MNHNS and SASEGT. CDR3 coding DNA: TGTGCCAGCAGTTACCAGGCTTCCTACGAGCAGTACTTC. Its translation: CASSYQASYEQYF.

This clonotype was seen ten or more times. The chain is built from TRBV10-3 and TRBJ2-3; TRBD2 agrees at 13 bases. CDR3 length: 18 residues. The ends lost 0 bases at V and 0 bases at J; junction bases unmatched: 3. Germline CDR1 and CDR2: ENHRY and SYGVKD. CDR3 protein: CAISESGLAGVSTDTQYF. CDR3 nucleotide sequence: TGTGCCATCAGTGAGTCTGGACTAGCGGGAGTTAGCACAGATACGCAGTATTTT.

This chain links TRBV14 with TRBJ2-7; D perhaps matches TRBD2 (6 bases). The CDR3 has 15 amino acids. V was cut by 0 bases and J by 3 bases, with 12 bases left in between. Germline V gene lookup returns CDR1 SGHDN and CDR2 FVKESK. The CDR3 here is CASSQEDGGVYEQYF. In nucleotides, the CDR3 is TGTGCCAGCAGCCAAGAAGATGGAGGGGTCTACGAGCAGTACTTC.

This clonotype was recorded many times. The CDR3: CASTPRTGPGNTIYF. The DNA of the CDR3 is TGTGCCAGCACTCCTCGGACAGGGCCTGGAAACACCATATATTTT. The V call is TRBV11-2, the J call TRBJ1-3, with 8 nucleotides matching TRBD1. CDR3 length equals 15 residues. The germline V gene has CDR1 SGHAT and CDR2 FQNNGV. Trimming at V came to 7 bases and at J to 2 bases, leaving 7 bases not matched to a gene.

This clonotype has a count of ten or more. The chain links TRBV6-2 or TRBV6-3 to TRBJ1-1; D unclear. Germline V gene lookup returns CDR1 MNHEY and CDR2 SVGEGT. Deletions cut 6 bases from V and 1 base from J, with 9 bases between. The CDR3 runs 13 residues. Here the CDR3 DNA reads TGTGCCAGCAGCCGCAACAGGAACACTGAAGCTTTCTTT. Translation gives CASSRNRNTEAFF.